The rows below give T cell receptor beta chains drawn from one sample of a study of blood T cell repertoires in COVID-19. The data were produced by immunoSEQ multiplex PCR, yet TCRdb's version contains in-frame clones alone and is incomplete. The profile shows about 260,000 clones, 75% to 95% of them singletons. The sequenced sample was peripheral blood. The receptors shown here come from a young adult with COVID-19, enrolled during active disease. The CDR3 runs from the conserved cysteine through the conserved F or W. A D gene is named only where the DNA matches it firmly. Clone size, where shown, is once, few, many, or a class for clones that have expanded.

cdr3_aa: CASSREVGETQYF
cdr3_nt: TGTGCCAGCAGCCGAGAGGTCGGGGAGACCCAGTACTTC
v_call: TRBV5-5
d_call: .
clone_size: .
cdr3_length: 13
j_call: TRBJ2-5

cdr3_aa: CASSYRQGQTYNEQFF
cdr3_nt: TGTGCCAGCAGTTACCGCCAGGGACAGACCTACAATGAGCAGTTCTTC
v_call: TRBV6-5
d_call: TRBD1
clone_size: .
cdr3_length: 16
j_call: TRBJ2-1

cdr3_aa: CASSFQRNYGYTF
cdr3_nt: TGTGCCAGCAGTTTTCAGAGGAACTATGGCTACACCTTC
v_call: TRBV27
d_call: .
clone_size: few
cdr3_length: 13
j_call: TRBJ1-2

cdr3_aa: CAISEWTSGTYSYNEQFF
cdr3_nt: TGTGCCATCAGTGAGTGGACTAGCGGGACCTACTCCTACAATGAGCAGTTCTTC
v_call: TRBV10-3
d_call: TRBD2
clone_size: .
cdr3_length: 18
j_call: TRBJ2-1

cdr3_aa: CASSLGGDEQYF
cdr3_nt: TGTGCCAGCAGCTTAGGGGGGGACGAGCAGTACTTC
v_call: TRBV7-8
d_call: .
clone_size: once
cdr3_length: 12
j_call: TRBJ2-7

cdr3_aa: CSARGGTEAFF
cdr3_nt: TGCAGTGCTAGAGGAGGAACTGAAGCTTTCTTT
v_call: TRBV20-1
d_call: .
clone_size: .
cdr3_length: 11
j_call: TRBJ1-1

cdr3_aa: CASSPENRGPTGELFF
cdr3_nt: TGTGCCAGCAGCCCAGAAAACAGGGGGCCCACCGGGGAGCTGTTTTTT
v_call: TRBV13
d_call: TRBD1
clone_size: .
cdr3_length: 16
j_call: TRBJ2-2

cdr3_aa: CASSPGQGNQPQHF
cdr3_nt: TGTGCCAGCAGTCCGGGACAGGGGAATCAGCCCCAGCATTTT
v_call: TRBV27
d_call: TRBD1
clone_size: .
cdr3_length: 14
j_call: TRBJ1-5

cdr3_aa: CATGGVASEQYF
cdr3_nt: TGTGCCACGGGGGGGGTAGCGAGTGAGCAGTACTTC
v_call: TRBV3-1/TRBV3-2
d_call: TRBD2
clone_size: once
cdr3_length: 12
j_call: TRBJ2-7

cdr3_aa: CAISESTGTAMNTEAFF
cdr3_nt: TGTGCCATCAGTGAGTCGACGGGGACAGCCATGAACACTGAAGCTTTCTTT
v_call: TRBV10-3
d_call: TRBD1
clone_size: .
cdr3_length: 17
j_call: TRBJ1-1

cdr3_aa: CATRAGVSNNEQFF
cdr3_nt: TGTGCCACTCGAGCGGGAGTATCGAACAATGAGCAGTTCTTC
v_call: TRBV10-3
d_call: TRBD2
clone_size: .
cdr3_length: 14
j_call: TRBJ2-1

cdr3_aa: CASSLAGGSDTQYF
cdr3_nt: TGCGCCAGCAGTCTAGCGGGAGGGTCAGATACGCAGTATTTT
v_call: TRBV10-2
d_call: TRBD2
clone_size: .
cdr3_length: 14
j_call: TRBJ2-3

cdr3_aa: CASRTGGLSDEQYF
cdr3_nt: TGCGCCAGCAGAACAGGGGGCTTAAGCGACGAGCAGTACTTC
v_call: TRBV5-1
d_call: TRBD1
clone_size: .
cdr3_length: 14
j_call: TRBJ2-7

cdr3_aa: CATSDFAGTAGRETQYF
cdr3_nt: TGTGCCACCAGTGATTTTGCCGGGACGGCGGGGCGGGAGACCCAGTACTTC
v_call: TRBV24-1
d_call: .
clone_size: .
cdr3_length: 17
j_call: TRBJ2-5

cdr3_aa: CATSDFSGSGDTQYF
cdr3_nt: TGTGCCACCAGTGATTTTAGTGGGAGTGGGGATACGCAGTATTTT
v_call: TRBV24-1
d_call: .
clone_size: .
cdr3_length: 15
j_call: TRBJ2-3

cdr3_aa: CASSSGDSQSQYGYTF
cdr3_nt: TGTGCCAGCAGCTCCGGGGACAGCCAGTCCCAATATGGCTACACCTTC
v_call: TRBV13
d_call: TRBD1
clone_size: .
cdr3_length: 16
j_call: TRBJ1-2

cdr3_aa: CASSMGQWAYNEQFF
cdr3_nt: TGTGCCAGTAGTATGGGACAATGGGCCTACAATGAGCAGTTCTTC
v_call: TRBV19
d_call: .
clone_size: .
cdr3_length: 15
j_call: TRBJ2-1